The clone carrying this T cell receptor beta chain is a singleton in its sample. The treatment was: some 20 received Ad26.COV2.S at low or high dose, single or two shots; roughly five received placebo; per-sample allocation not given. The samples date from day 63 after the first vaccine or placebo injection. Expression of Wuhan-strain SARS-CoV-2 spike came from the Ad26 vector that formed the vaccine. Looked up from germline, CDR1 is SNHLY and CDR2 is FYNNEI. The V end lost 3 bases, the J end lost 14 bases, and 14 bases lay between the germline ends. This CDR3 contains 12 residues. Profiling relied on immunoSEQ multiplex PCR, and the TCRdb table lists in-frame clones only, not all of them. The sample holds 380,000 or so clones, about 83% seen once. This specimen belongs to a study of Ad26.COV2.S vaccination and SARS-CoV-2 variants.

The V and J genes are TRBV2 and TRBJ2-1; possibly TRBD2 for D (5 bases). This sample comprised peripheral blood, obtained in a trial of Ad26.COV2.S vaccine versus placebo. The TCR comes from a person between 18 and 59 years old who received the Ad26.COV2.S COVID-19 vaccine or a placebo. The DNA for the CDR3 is TGTGCCAGCAGTGACAGCGGCCCGAGGGAGTTCTTC. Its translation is CASSDSGPREFF.